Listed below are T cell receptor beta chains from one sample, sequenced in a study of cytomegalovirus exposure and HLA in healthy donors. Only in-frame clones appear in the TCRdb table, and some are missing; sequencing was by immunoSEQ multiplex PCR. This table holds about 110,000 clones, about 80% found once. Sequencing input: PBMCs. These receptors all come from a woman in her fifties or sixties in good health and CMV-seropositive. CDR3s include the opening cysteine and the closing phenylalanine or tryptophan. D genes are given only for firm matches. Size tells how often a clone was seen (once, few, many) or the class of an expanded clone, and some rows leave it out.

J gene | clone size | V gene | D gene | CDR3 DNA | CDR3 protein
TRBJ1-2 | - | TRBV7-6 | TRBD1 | TGTGCCAGCAGCGAGAACAGGGGGATCGATGGCTACACCTTC | CASSENRGIDGYTF
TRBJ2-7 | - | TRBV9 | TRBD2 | TGTGCCAGCAGCGTAGCTCTAGCGGGAGGCGACTACGAGCAGTACTTC | CASSVALAGGDYEQYF
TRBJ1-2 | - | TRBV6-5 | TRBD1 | TGTGCCAGCAGTTACGGGACAGGGCTTAACTATGGCTACACCTTC | CASSYGTGLNYGYTF
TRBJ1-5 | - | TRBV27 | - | TGTGCCAGCAGTTTATCGGCTGGTTGGCAGCCCCAGCATTTT | CASSLSAGWQPQHF
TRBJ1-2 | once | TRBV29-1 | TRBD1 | TGCAGCGCACACAACAGGGGAGAGGGTAGCTACACCTTC | CSAHNRGEGSYTF
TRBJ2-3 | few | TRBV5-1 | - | TGCGCCAGCAGCTTGGCCGGGGGACAGCTAAGCACAGATACGCAGTATTTT | CASSLAGGQLSTDTQYF
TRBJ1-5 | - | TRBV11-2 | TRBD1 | TGTGCCAGCAGCTTCGGACAGGGCAATCAGCCCCAGCATTTT | CASSFGQGNQPQHF
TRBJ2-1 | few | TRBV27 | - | TGTGCCAGCAGCTCTTCCGGGATCGAGCAGTTCTTC | CASSSSGIEQFF
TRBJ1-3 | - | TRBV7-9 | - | TGTGCCAGCAGCTGGAGCGGGACTTCCAGGGACACCATATATTTT | CASSWSGTSRDTIYF
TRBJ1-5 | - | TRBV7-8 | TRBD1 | TGTGCCAGCAGCAAAACAGGGGTTCTTTATCAGCCCCAGCATTTT | CASSKTGVLYQPQHF
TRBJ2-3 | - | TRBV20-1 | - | TGCAGTCCTGTACTAGCCCGCACGCAGTATTTT | CSPVLARTQYF
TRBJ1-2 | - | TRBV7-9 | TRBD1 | TGTGCCAGCAGCTTAGTATCAGGGGGCGGTGGCTACACCTTC | CASSLVSGGGGYTF
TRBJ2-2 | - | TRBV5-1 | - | TGCGCCAGCAGCTTCAGTTATACCGGGGAGCTGTTTTTT | CASSFSYTGELFF
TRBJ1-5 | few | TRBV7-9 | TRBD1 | TGTGCCAGCAGTCCTACAGGGGATCAGCCCCAGCATTTT | CASSPTGDQPQHF
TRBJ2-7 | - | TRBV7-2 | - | TGTGCCAGCAGCTTTTTGGCACGGGGGATTGGGTACGAGCAGTACTTC | CASSFLARGIGYEQYF
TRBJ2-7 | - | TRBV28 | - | TGTGCCAGCACCAATTTCTACGAGCAGTACTTC | CASTNFYEQYF